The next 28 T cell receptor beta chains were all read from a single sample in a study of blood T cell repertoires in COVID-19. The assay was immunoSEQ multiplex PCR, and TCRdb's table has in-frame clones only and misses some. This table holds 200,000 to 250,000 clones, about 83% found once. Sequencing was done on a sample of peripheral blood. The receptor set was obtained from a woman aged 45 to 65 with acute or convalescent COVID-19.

The CDR3 coding sequence is TGCGCCAGCAGCTCTTCCAACACTGAAGCTTTCTTT. This encodes CASSSSNTEAFF. This chain joins TRBV5-1 and TRBJ1-1, with D unclear. The germline CDR1 and CDR2 sequences are SGHRS and YFSETQ. CDR3 size: 12 residues. V lost 3 bases to trimming and J lost 2 bases, with 5 bases between them.

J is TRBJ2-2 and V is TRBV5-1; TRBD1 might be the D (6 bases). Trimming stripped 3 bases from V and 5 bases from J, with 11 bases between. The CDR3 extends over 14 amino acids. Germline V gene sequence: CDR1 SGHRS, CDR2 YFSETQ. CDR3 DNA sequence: TGCGCCAGCAGCTCAGGGGATCAAACCGGGGAGCTGTTTTTT. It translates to CASSSGDQTGELFF.

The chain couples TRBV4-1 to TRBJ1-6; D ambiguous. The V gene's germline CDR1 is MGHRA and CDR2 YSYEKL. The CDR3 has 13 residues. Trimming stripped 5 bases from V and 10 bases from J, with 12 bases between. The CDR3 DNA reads TGCGCCAGCAGCTTCTTGGGCGAATCACCCCTCCACTTT. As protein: CASSFLGESPLHF.

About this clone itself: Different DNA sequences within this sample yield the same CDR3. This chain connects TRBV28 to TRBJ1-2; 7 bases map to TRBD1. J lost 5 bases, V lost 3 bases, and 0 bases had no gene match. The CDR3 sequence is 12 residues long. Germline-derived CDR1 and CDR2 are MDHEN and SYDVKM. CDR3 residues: CASSFRGYGYTF. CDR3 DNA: TGTGCCAGCAGTTTCAGGGGGTATGGCTACACCTTC.

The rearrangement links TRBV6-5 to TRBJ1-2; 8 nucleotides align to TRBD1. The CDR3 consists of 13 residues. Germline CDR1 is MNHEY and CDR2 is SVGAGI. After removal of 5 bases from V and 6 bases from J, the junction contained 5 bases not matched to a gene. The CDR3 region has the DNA TGTGCCAGCAGTAGACAGGGGCGACATGGCTACACCTTC. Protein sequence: CASSRQGRHGYTF.

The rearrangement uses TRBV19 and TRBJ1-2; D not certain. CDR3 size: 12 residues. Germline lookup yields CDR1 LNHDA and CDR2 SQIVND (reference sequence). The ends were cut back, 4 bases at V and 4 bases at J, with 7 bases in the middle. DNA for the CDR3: TGTGCCAGTAGTAAGAGGCTCTATGGCTACACCTTC. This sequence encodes CASSKRLYGYTF.

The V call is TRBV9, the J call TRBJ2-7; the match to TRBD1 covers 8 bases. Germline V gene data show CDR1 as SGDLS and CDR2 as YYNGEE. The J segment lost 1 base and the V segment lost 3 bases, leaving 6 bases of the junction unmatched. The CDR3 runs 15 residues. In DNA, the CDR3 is TGTGCCAGCAGCGCCGGACAGGGTGGATCCTACGAGCAGTACTTC. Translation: CASSAGQGGSYEQYF. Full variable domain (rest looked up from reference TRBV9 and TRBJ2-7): DSGVTQTPKHLITATGQRVTLRCSPRSGDLSVYWYQQSLDQGLQFLIQYYNGEERAKGNILERFSAQQFPDLHSELNLSSLELGDSALYFCASSAGQGGSYEQYFGPGTRLTVT.

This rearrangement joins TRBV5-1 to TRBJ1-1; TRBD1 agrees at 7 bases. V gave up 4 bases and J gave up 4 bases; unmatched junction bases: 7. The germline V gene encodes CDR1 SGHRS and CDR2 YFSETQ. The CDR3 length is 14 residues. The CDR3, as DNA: TGCGCCAGCAGCGCGACAGGGCCCACCACTGAAGCTTTCTTT. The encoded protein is CASSATGPTTEAFF.

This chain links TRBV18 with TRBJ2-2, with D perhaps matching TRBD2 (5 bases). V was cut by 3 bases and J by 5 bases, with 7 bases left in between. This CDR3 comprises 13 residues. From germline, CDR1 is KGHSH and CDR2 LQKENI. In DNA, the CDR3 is TGTGCCAGCTCACCTAGGGAGACCGGGGAGCTGTTTTTT. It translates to CASSPRETGELFF. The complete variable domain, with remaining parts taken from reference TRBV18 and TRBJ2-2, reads NAGVMQNPRHLVRRRGQEARLRCSPMKGHSHVYWYRQLPEEGLKFMVYLQKENIIDESGMPKERFSAEFPKEGPSILRIQQVVRGDSAAYFCASSPRETGELFFGEGSRLTVL.

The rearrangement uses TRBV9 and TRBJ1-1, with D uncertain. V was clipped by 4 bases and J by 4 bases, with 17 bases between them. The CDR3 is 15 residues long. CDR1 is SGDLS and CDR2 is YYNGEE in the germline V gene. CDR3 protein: CASSHPLGEGTEAFF. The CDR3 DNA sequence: TGTGCCAGCAGCCACCCCCTCGGGGAGGGCACTGAAGCTTTCTTT.

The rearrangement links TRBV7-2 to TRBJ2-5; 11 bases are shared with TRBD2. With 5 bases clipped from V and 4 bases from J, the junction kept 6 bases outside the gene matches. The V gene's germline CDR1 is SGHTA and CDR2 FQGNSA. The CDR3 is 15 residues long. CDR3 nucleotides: TGTGCCAGCAGCAGACTAGCGGGGTTTTTAGAGACCCAGTACTTC. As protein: CASSRLAGFLETQYF.

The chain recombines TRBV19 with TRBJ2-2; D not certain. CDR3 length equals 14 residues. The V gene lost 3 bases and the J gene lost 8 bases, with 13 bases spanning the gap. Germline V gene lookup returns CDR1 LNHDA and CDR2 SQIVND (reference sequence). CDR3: CASSIVGGLGELFF. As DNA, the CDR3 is TGTGCCAGTAGTATTGTCGGCGGATTGGGGGAGCTGTTTTTT.

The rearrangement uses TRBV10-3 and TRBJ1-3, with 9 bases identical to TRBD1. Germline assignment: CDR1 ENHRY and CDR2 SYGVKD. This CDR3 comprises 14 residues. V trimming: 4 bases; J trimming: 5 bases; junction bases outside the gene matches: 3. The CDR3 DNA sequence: TGTGCCATCAGTGCACAGGGGGCTAGAAACACCATATATTTT. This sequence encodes CAISAQGARNTIYF.

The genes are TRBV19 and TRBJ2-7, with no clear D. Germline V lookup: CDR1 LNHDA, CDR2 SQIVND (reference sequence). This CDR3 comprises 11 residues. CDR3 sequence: CAAGQAYEQYF. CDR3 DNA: TGTGCTGCTGGGCAGGCCTACGAGCAGTACTTC.

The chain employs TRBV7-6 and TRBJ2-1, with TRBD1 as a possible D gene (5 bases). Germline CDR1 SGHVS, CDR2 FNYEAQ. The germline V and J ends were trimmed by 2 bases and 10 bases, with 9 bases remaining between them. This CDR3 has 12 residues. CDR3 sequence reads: CASSLPQGEQFF. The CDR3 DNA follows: TGTGCCAGCAGCTTACCTCAGGGCGAGCAGTTCTTC.

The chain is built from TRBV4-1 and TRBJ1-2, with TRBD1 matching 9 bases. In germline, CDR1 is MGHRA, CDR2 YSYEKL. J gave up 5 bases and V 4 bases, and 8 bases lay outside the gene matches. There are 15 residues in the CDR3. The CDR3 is CASSLSRDRDYGYTF. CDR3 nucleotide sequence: TGCGCCAGCAGCCTGAGCCGGGACAGGGATTATGGCTACACCTTC.

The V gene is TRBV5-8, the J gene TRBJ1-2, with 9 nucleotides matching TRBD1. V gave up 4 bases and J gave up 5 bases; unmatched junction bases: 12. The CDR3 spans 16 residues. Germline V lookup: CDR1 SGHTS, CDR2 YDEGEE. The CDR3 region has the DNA TGTGCCAGCAGCAAGAGACCGGGACAGGGAAGTTATGGCTACACCTTC. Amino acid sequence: CASSKRPGQGSYGYTF. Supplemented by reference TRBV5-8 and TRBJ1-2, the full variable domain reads EAGVTQSPTHLIKTRGQQATLRCSPISGHTSVYWYQQALGLGLQFLLWYDEGEERNRGNFPPRFSGRQFPNYSSELNVNALELEDSALYLCASSKRPGQGSYGYTFGSGTRLTVV.

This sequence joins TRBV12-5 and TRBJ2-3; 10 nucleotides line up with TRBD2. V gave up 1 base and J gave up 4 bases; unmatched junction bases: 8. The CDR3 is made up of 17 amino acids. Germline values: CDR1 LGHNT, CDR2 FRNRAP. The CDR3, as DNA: TGTGCTAGTGGTTTGGGACCAGCGGGGGGGCTCGCAGATACGCAGTATTTT. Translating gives CASGLGPAGGLADTQYF.

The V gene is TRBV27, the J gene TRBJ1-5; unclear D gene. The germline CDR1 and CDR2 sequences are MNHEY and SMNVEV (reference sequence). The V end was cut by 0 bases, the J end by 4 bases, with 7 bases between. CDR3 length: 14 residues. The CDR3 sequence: CASSLSDANQPQHF. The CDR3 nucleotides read TGTGCCAGCAGTTTATCAGATGCGAATCAGCCCCAGCATTTT.

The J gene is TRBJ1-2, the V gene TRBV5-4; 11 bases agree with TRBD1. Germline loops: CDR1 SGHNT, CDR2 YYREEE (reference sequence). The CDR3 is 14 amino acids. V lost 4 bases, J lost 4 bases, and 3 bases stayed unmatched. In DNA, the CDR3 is TGTGCCAGCAGCGGACAGGGGGCGCGCTATGGCTACACCTTC. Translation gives CASSGQGARYGYTF.

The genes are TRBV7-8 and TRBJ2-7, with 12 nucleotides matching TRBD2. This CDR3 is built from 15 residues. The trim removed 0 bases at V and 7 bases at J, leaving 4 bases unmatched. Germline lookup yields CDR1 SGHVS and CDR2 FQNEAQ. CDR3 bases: TGTGCCAGCAGCTTAGCCTGGACTAGCGGGAAAGAGCAGTACTTC. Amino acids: CASSLAWTSGKEQYF.

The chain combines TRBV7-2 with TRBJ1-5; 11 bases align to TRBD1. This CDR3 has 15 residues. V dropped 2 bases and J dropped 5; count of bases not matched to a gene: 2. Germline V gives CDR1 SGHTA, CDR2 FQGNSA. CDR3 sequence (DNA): TGTGCCAGCAGCTTAAGGACAGGGGGCGATCAGCCCCAGCATTTT. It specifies CASSLRTGGDQPQHF.

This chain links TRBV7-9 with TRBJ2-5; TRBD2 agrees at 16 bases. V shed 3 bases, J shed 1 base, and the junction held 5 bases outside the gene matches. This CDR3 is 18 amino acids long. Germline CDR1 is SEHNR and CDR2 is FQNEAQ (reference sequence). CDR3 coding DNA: TGTGCCAGCAGCTTCGGGACTAGCGGGGGGGGTCGCCAAGAGACCCAGTACTTC. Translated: CASSFGTSGGGRQETQYF.

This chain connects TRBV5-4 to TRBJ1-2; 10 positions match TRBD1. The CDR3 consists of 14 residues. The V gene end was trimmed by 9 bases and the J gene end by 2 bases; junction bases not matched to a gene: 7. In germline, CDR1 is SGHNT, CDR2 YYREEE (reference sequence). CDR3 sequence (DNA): TGTGCCACCCAAGGGGGACAGGGGAACTATGGCTACACCTTC. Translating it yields CATQGGQGNYGYTF. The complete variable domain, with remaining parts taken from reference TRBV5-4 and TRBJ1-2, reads ETGVTQSPTHLIKTRGQQVTLRCSSQSGHNTVSWYQQALGQGPQFIFQYYREEENGRGNFPPRFSGLQFPNYSSELNVNALELDDSALYLCATQGGQGNYGYTFGSGTRLTVV.

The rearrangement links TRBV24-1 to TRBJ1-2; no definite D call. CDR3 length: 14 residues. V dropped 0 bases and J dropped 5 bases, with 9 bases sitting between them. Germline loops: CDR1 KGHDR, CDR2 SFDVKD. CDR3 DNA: TGTGCCACCAGTGATTTGAGAGCCCCATATGGCTACACCTTC. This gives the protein CATSDLRAPYGYTF.

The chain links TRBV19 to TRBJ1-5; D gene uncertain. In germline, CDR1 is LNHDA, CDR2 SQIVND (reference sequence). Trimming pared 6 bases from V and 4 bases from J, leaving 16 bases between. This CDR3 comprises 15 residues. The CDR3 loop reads CASSRGPYGNQPQHF. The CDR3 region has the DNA TGTGCCAGTAGCAGAGGTCCCTATGGTAATCAGCCCCAGCATTTT.

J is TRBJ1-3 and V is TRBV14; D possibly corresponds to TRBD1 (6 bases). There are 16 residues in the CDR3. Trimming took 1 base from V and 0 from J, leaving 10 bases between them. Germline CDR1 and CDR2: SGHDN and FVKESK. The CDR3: CASSQGTGSSGNTIYF. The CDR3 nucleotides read TGTGCCAGCAGCCAAGGAACAGGGAGCTCTGGAAACACCATATATTTT.

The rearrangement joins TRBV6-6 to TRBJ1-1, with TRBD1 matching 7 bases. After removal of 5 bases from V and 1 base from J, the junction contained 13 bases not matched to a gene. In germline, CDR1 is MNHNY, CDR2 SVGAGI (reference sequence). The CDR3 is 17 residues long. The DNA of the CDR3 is TGTGCCAGCAGTCCACCTGCCGGGACAGTAGGGAACACTGAAGCTTTCTTT. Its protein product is CASSPPAGTVGNTEAFF.